Below are 16 T cell receptor beta chains sequenced from a single sample in a study of a mutant IDH1 vaccine in newly diagnosed glioma (dated by TCRdb to the early 2020s). Library construction relied on the immunoSEQ multiplex PCR assay. TCRdb retrieved this table from immuneACCESS and kept in-frame rearrangements only. Not all clones are present; in checked studies, unresolved V genes account for under half, and no reason is known for the remainder. The table for this sample lists about 35,000 clones; 65% to 80% of them were counted only once. Jointly, the top ten make up roughly 9% of the sample. Reading the label with the study, this specimen's time point is: baseline, week 1 (first vaccination visit). What the treatment or condition label conveys for this sample: pre-vaccination baseline after standard-of-care therapy. This sample comprised peripheral blood mononuclear cells (PBMCs), obtained from a glioma patient treated with radiotherapy, temozolomide or both. The receptors come from a man in his forties or fifties with glioma. Some clones in this sample may be carry-over from other donors' samples.

The gene calls are TRBV18 and TRBJ1-5; 7 bases match TRBD1. V was clipped by 3 bases and J by 6 bases; unmatched bases: 14. CDR3 length equals 17 residues. In germline, CDR1 is KGHSH, CDR2 LQKENI. For the CDR3, the DNA is TGTGCCAGCTCACCGACGCAGGGGGGTTCATTGAGTCAGCCCCAGCATTTT. Protein product: CASSPTQGGSLSQPQHF. The variable domain in full, completed from reference TRBV18 and TRBJ1-5, reads NAGVMQNPRHLVRRRGQEARLRCSPMKGHSHVYWYRQLPEEGLKFMVYLQKENIIDESGMPKERFSAEFPKEGPSILRIQQVVRGDSAAYFCASSPTQGGSLSQPQHFGDGTRLSIL.

The chain combines TRBV5-1 with TRBJ1-3, with D unresolved. The V and J ends lost 0 bases and 4 bases respectively, with 2 bases between them. Germline V lookup: CDR1 SGHRS, CDR2 YFSETQ. The CDR3 is 12 residues long. CDR3 amino acids: CASSLEGNTIYF. CDR3 sequence (DNA): TGCGCCAGCAGCTTGGAGGGAAACACCATATATTTT.

J is TRBJ2-3 and V is TRBV7-9; TRBD2 is a possible D gene (5 bases). V lost 5 bases and J lost 2, with 14 bases in between. The CDR3 runs to 15 residues. Germline-derived CDR1 and CDR2 are SEHNR and FQNEAQ (reference sequence). CDR3 coding DNA: TGTGCCAGCAGCCTTCAACTAGTGCCCACAGATACGCAGTATTTT. Translated, it gives CASSLQLVPTDTQYF.

The chain is built from TRBV13 and TRBJ2-1, with D perhaps TRBD2 (6 bases). The germline V gene has CDR1 PRHDT and CDR2 FYEKMQ (reference sequence). V was cut by 5 bases and J by 2 bases, with 13 bases left in between. The CDR3 is 15 amino acids. CDR3 residues: CASSLGRRTYNEQFF. As DNA, the CDR3 is TGTGCCAGCAGCCTCGGGAGAAGGACCTACAATGAGCAGTTCTTC.

V usage is TRBV7-9 and J usage is TRBJ1-4; no clear D gene. Germline lookup yields CDR1 SEHNR and CDR2 FQNEAQ (reference sequence). Deletions cut 7 bases from V and 0 bases from J, with 6 bases between. This CDR3 spans 13 amino acids. CDR3 nucleotides: TGTGCCAGCACCATTGCAACTAATGAAAAACTGTTTTTT. Translation gives CASTIATNEKLFF.

V gene TRBV11-1 combines with J gene TRBJ2-7; 8 bases are shared with TRBD1. Looked up from germline, CDR1 is SGHAT and CDR2 is FQDESV (reference sequence). The CDR3 loop spans 13 amino acids. With 5 bases clipped from V and 4 bases from J, the junction kept 4 bases outside the gene matches. CDR3: CASSPRGLYEQYF. The CDR3 DNA follows: TGTGCCAGCAGCCCCAGGGGGCTTTACGAGCAGTACTTC.

The gene calls are TRBV6-1 and TRBJ2-7; TRBD2 agrees at 14 bases. V shed 6 bases, J shed 4 bases, and the junction held 5 bases outside the gene matches. The CDR3 contains 15 residues. Germline V gives CDR1 MNHNS, CDR2 SASEGT. The CDR3 bases are TGTGCCAGCAGGACCGGGACTAGCGGGAGTTACGAGCAGTACTTC. Translation: CASRTGTSGSYEQYF.

The V and J genes are TRBV9 and TRBJ1-6, with unresolved D. The CDR3 sequence is 17 residues long. Between the trimmed V and J ends, which lost 4 bases and 0 bases, there was a span of 14 bases. Germline values: CDR1 SGDLS, CDR2 YYNGEE. CDR3 region: CASSLGPVRSYNSPLHF. CDR3 DNA: TGTGCCAGCAGCCTCGGACCGGTCCGCTCCTATAATTCACCCCTCCACTTT.

This clone has only one observation. The CDR3 DNA reads as TGTGCCAGCTCCTCGACAGAGGCATACGAGCAGTACTTC. This encodes CASSSTEAYEQYF. V usage is TRBV18 and J usage is TRBJ2-7; the D gene is possibly TRBD1 (5 bases). The germline gives CDR1 KGHSH, CDR2 LQKENI. This CDR3 contains 13 residues. V lost 6 bases and J lost 4, with 13 bases in between.

The chain combines TRBV30 with TRBJ1-1; TRBD1 might be the D (5 bases). The CDR3 is made up of 11 amino acids. Germline CDR1 and CDR2: GTSNPN and SVGIG (reference sequence). The germline V and J ends were trimmed by 6 bases and 5 bases, with 10 bases remaining between them. The CDR3 loop reads CACREPTEAFF. The CDR3 DNA reads as TGTGCCTGCAGGGAGCCGACTGAAGCTTTCTTT. Using reference TRBV30 and TRBJ1-1 for the parts outside the CDR3, the full variable domain is SQTIHQWPATLVQPVGSPLSLECTVEGTSNPNLYWYRQAAGRGLQLLFYSVGIGQISSEVPQNLSASRPQDRQFILSSKKLLLSDSGFYLCACREPTEAFFGQGTRLTVV.

The chain's CDR3 is CASSQTGKAGYEQYF. CDR3 in DNA: TGTGCCAGCAGCCAAACAGGGAAAGCGGGCTACGAGCAGTACTTC. V usage is TRBV6-5 and J usage is TRBJ2-7; D is tentatively TRBD1 or TRBD2 (6 bases each). CDR1 is MNHEY and CDR2 is SVGAGI in the germline V gene. The CDR3 has 15 residues. With 6 bases removed from V and 3 bases from J, the gap between germline ends came to 18 bases.

This clone was detected only once. V is TRBV7-2 and J is TRBJ1-2; D uncertain. V was pared by 1 base and J by 4 bases, with 10 bases between. In germline, CDR1 is SGHTA, CDR2 FQGNSA. The CDR3 totals 14 residues. The CDR3 sequence: CASSLVTLGYGYTF. CDR3 nucleotides: TGTGCCAGCAGCTTAGTCACACTCGGCTATGGCTACACCTTC.

The chain links TRBV7-2 to TRBJ2-2; D might be TRBD1 (5 bases). Trimming took off 1 base at V and 8 bases at J, with 17 bases between the two ends. This CDR3 contains 16 residues. Germline CDR1 is SGHTA and CDR2 is FQGNSA. The CDR3 region is CASSLGWTLTTGELFF. The CDR3 DNA reads as TGTGCCAGCAGCTTAGGGTGGACATTGACGACAGGGGAGCTGTTTTTT.

The rearrangement uses TRBV27 and TRBJ2-7, with 9 bases fitting TRBD1. With V trimmed by 5 bases and J by 8 bases, 10 bases remained unmatched. This CDR3 is built from 14 residues. Germline values: CDR1 MNHEY, CDR2 SMNVEV (reference sequence). CDR3 sequence (DNA): TGTGCCAGCAGTACGACTTCCGGGACAGGGAAGCAGTACTTC. It encodes CASSTTSGTGKQYF.

The CDR3 loop is CSASDQREQYF. The DNA of the CDR3 is TGCAGTGCTAGTGATCAGAGGGAGCAGTACTTC. This chain uses TRBV20-1 with TRBJ2-7; D gene unclear. Germline V gene lookup returns CDR1 DFQATT and CDR2 SNEGSKA (reference sequence). V lost 3 bases and J 7 bases, leaving 10 bases between the germline ends. The CDR3 extends over 11 amino acids.

This clone was counted a few times. V and J are TRBV2 and TRBJ1-6; TRBD1 might be the D (6 bases). CDR1 SNHLY and CDR2 FYNNEI come from the germline V gene. Trimming removed 5 bases from V and 1 base from J, with 12 bases in between. The CDR3 loop spans 16 amino acids. The CDR3 DNA is TGTGCCAGCAGTATCCAGGGGACTTCCTATAATTCACCCCTCCACTTT. Its translation: CASSIQGTSYNSPLHF.